A selection of T cell receptor beta chains follows, all from one sample in a study of OX40 agonist ivuxolimab in advanced cancers. Generated by immunoSEQ multiplex PCR, the TCRdb table keeps only in-frame clones and is missing some. Of around 60,000 clones listed, about 85% are singletons. The input for sequencing was CD4+ or CD8+ T cells sorted from blood, taken in a trial of the OX40 agonist ivuxolimab. All receptors derive from an adult with an advanced solid tumor such as melanoma, head and neck, liver or kidney cancer. The CDR3 runs from the conserved cysteine through the conserved F or W. The D gene is left open where the match is weak. Clone size appears in some rows only: once, few, many, or a class for an expanded clone.

TRBD2 TRBJ2-1 TRBV7-9 . TGTGCCAGCAGCTTATCCCTGACTAGCGGCAATGAGCAGTTCTTC CASSLSLTSGNEQFF
TRBD2 TRBJ2-3 TRBV5-1 few TGCGCCAGCAGCTCATCTTCTAGCGGGAGGGTCCCAGATACGCAGTATTTT CASSSSSSGRVPDTQYF
TRBD1 TRBJ1-1 TRBV19 . TGTGCCAGTCGCCGACAGGGGAACACTGAAGCTTTCTTT CASRRQGNTEAFF
TRBD2 TRBJ2-1 TRBV11-2 . TGTGCCAGCAGTTTAAGCGGGGGGGGACTCTACGAGCAGTTCTTC CASSLSGGGLYEQFF
TRBD2 TRBJ2-5 TRBV7-9 few TGTGCCAGCAGCTCCCATCGCGGGGGCCAAGAGACCCAGTACTTC CASSSHRGGQETQYF
. TRBJ1-1 TRBV10-3 . TGTGCCATCATGGGAGCAGAGAACACTGAAGCTTTCTTT CAIMGAENTEAFF
. TRBJ2-3 TRBV28 . TGTGCCAGCAGTTTGGGAGATACGCAGTATTTT CASSLGDTQYF
. TRBJ1-1 TRBV19 few TGTGCCAGTACCCATACCTCCCTGTGGGACACTGAAGCTTTCTTT CASTHTSLWDTEAFF
TRBD2 TRBJ2-7 TRBV27 . TGTGCCAGCAGTTTAGGGACGGGAGGGAGTTCCTACGAGCAGTACTTC CASSLGTGGSSYEQYF
. TRBJ2-1 TRBV18 . TGTGCCAGCTCACCACGGAGGGCTAATGAGCAGTTCTTC CASSPRRANEQFF
TRBD1 TRBJ2-2 TRBV7-9 once TGTGCCAGCAGCTCGGGACAGGAGACGAACACCGGGGAGCTGTTTTTT CASSSGQETNTGELFF
. TRBJ2-2 TRBV2 . TGTGCCAGCAAGTTGGGCGGCACCGGGGAGCTGTTTTTT CASKLGGTGELFF
TRBD1 TRBJ1-4 TRBV5-4 . TGTGCCAGCAGCCCGGACAGGGTTGGAACTAATGAAAAACTGTTTTTT CASSPDRVGTNEKLFF
. TRBJ1-2 TRBV2 few TGTGCCAGCAGTGAAGCGCTTCTAAGGGGTGGCTACACCTTC CASSEALLRGGYTF
TRBD1 TRBJ1-1 TRBV2 . TGTGCCAGCAGTGAGACAGGGGTCGAAGCTTTCTTT CASSETGVEAFF
. TRBJ1-6 TRBV2 . TGTGCCAGCAGGGCGATGGATTCACCCCTCCACTTT CASRAMDSPLHF
. TRBJ2-3 TRBV18 . TGTGCCAGCTCACGCTTGGGTCTGCAGGAAGATACGCAGTATTTT CASSRLGLQEDTQYF
. TRBJ1-4 TRBV6-5 . TGTGCCAGCAGCCTCTACGGGGGTCTTGAAAAACTGTTTTTT CASSLYGGLEKLFF
TRBD2 TRBJ2-3 TRBV30 . TGTGCCTGGAGTTTACGACTAGCGGGCACAGATACGCAGTATTTT CAWSLRLAGTDTQYF
. TRBJ2-7 TRBV19 . TGTGCCAGTAGTAACACAGGGCAAGCCGACGAGCAGTACTTC CASSNTGQADEQYF
. TRBJ2-7 TRBV30 . TGTGCCTGGAGTTCCCAGGGGTACGAGCAGTACTTC CAWSSQGYEQYF
. TRBJ1-5 TRBV6-1 . TGTGCCAGCATACCGGCGGGGAATAGCAATCAGCCCCAGCATTTT CASIPAGNSNQPQHF
. TRBJ2-3 TRBV6-4 . TGTGCCAGCAGTGCGACGGGGGAAGGGACAGATACGCAGTATTTT CASSATGEGTDTQYF
. TRBJ1-2 TRBV18 . TGTGCCAGCTCACCACAGGAACAGGGCGAAGGGGGTGGCTACACCTTC CASSPQEQGEGGGYTF
. TRBJ2-7 TRBV12-5 few TGTGCTAGTGGTTCTACAGGGATTAGCTACGAGCAGTACTTC CASGSTGISYEQYF
TRBD1 TRBJ1-2 TRBV5-6 . TGTGCCAGCAGCTTGCAGGGGGTGTCTCATGGCTACACCTTC CASSLQGVSHGYTF
. TRBJ2-3 TRBV20-1 . TGCAGTGCCCAACAACTAGGTACGCAGTATTTT CSAQQLGTQYF
TRBD2 TRBJ2-7 TRBV9 few TGTGCCAGCAGCGTGACTAGCGGGCCCCCCTACGAGCAGTACTTC CASSVTSGPPYEQYF
. TRBJ1-3 TRBV11-2 . TGTGCCGGACGGGGAACTGGAAACACCATATATTTT CAGRGTGNTIYF
. TRBJ2-3 TRBV5-1 . TGCGCCAGCAGCTTGGAAGGGGACATGAGGACAGATACGCAGTATTTT CASSLEGDMRTDTQYF
. TRBJ1-2 TRBV11-2 . TGTGCCAGCAGCTTAGATCGGAGCTTCTATGGCTACACCTTC CASSLDRSFYGYTF
TRBD1 TRBJ1-2 TRBV28 . TGTGCCAGCAGGGATACAGGGGAGGCTAACTATGGCTACACCTTC CASRDTGEANYGYTF
. TRBJ2-1 TRBV28 . TGTGCCAGCAGCACATCCCACAGGGCCCGGGAGCAGTTCTTC CASSTSHRAREQFF
. TRBJ2-7 TRBV7-8 . TGTGCCAGCACCCCCGAGAGACTAGTCATAAGCGAGCAGTACTTC CASTPERLVISEQYF
. TRBJ2-7 TRBV6-1 . TGTGCCAGCCTCGGGGGTGCCACCTACGAGCAGTACTTC CASLGGATYEQYF
. TRBJ1-5 TRBV10-3 . TGTGCCATCAGTGAGTCCCTGGACAGTTATAGCAATCAGCCCCAGCATTTT CAISESLDSYSNQPQHF
TRBD2 TRBJ2-7 TRBV6-5 . TGTGCCAGCAGCCGTAGCGGGGGATCCTACGAGCAGTACTTC CASSRSGGSYEQYF
. TRBJ1-2 TRBV30 . TGTGCCTGGAGTCGACGGGCCTGGGGGGGTTATGGCTACACCTTC CAWSRRAWGGYGYTF
TRBD2 TRBJ2-3 TRBV7-3 few TGTGCCAGCAGCCCCACTAGCGGGGGACATACGCAGTATTTT CASSPTSGGHTQYF
. TRBJ2-7 TRBV27 . TGTGCCAGCAGTTTCAAACGATATAGCTACGAGCAGTACTTC CASSFKRYSYEQYF
TRBD2 TRBJ2-3 TRBV4-1 . TGCGCCAGCAGCCAAGTCGGCGGGAGGGACAGATACGCTGGGTTGACACAGTATTTT CASSQVGGRDRYAGLTQYF
TRBD2 TRBJ2-7 TRBV7-2 . TGTGCCAGCAGCTTGACTAGCGGGCAAAACTACGAGCAGTACTTC CASSLTSGQNYEQYF
. TRBJ2-1 TRBV29-1 . TGCAGCGTTCTCCTTTTGAGCTCCTACAATGAGCAGTTCTTC CSVLLLSSYNEQFF
. TRBJ2-3 TRBV6-4 . TGTGCCAGCAGCCCGGGACAAAGCACAGATACGCAGTATTTT CASSPGQSTDTQYF
. TRBJ2-7 TRBV28 medium-sized TGTGCCAGCAGTCCAGAAGGCTTGTGGCTCCTTCCGCCTGACGAGCAGTACTTC CASSPEGLWLLPPDEQYF
. TRBJ2-1 TRBV18 . TGTGCCAGCTCAGGAGGGTCCAGTTACAATGAGCAGTTCTTC CASSGGSSYNEQFF
. TRBJ1-6 TRBV30 . TGTGCCTGGAGTGTACTGAGTTCACCCCTCCACTTT CAWSVLSSPLHF
TRBD1 TRBJ1-5 TRBV11-2 . TGTGCCAGCAGCCGAGGTAGGGGACAGCGGCTTTCGGTAGAGCCCCAGCATTTT CASSRGRGQRLSVEPQHF
. TRBJ1-3 TRBV9 . TGTGCCAGCAGCGCCGGAATAGGGCAGGGAAACACCATATATTTT CASSAGIGQGNTIYF
. TRBJ1-2 TRBV10-2 . TGCGCCAGCAGTGAGTCGAACGAGGGTGGCTACACCTTC CASSESNEGGYTF